This T cell receptor (beta chain) was profiled in a study of molecular identifiers for immune sequencing clone quantification. There are many counts of this clonotype. With 5 bases removed from V and 5 bases from J, the gap between germline ends came to 12 bases. The germline CDR1 and CDR2 sequences are LNHDA and SQIVND (reference sequence). This CDR3 has 14 residues. Previously described methods and listed TCR primers produced bulk TCR libraries. TCRdb re-called the PCR reads with MiXCR, one entry per CDR3 protein. The profile shows over 550,000 distinct CDR3 sequences, roughly 27% of them singletons.

Sequencing was performed on naive CD8+ T cells from blood, with Jurkat cell RNA spiked in. The subset was: FACS-sorted CD8+CD4-CCR7+CD45RA+ naive T cells. The rearrangement uses TRBV19 and TRBJ2-2; tentatively, D is TRBD2 (6 bases). This TCR came from a human donor in good health. Some libraries in this study had Jurkat cell RNA spiked in. CDR3 sequence reads: CASSGGTPTGELFF. In nucleotides, the CDR3 is TGTGCCAGTAGTGGAGGGACTCCGACCGGGGAGCTGTTTTTT.